Each of the 3 T cell receptor beta chains below was sequenced from the same sample in a study of blood T cell repertoires in COVID-19 (dated by TCRdb to 2018 to 2021). Library prep was done by the immunoSEQ multiplex PCR assay. Here the immuneACCESS table is served through TCRdb, limited to in-frame sequences with V and J called. Missing clones are a known gap in these copies; in checked studies unresolved V genes cover under half, and the rest lacks a known reason. The sample table shows about 33,000 clones, and 65% to 90% are seen once. 7.5% to 10% of the sample goes to the ten largest clones. The sequenced sample was peripheral blood. The receptors shown here come from a man older than 75 with active COVID-19.

The rearrangement links TRBV9 to TRBJ2-1; 9 positions match TRBD2. Germline CDR1 and CDR2: SGDLS and YYNGEE. This CDR3 comprises 16 residues. V shed 4 bases and J 5 bases; nucleotides not matched to a gene: 10. The DNA of the CDR3 is TGTGCCAGCAGCTCACAGGGGCTAGCGGGGAACAATGAGCAGTTCTTC. Translation gives CASSSQGLAGNNEQFF.

The chain recombines TRBV7-3 with TRBJ2-5; D not resolved. The CDR3 has 13 residues. V lost 0 bases to trimming and J lost 4 bases, with 6 bases between them. Germline V gives CDR1 SGHTA, CDR2 FQGTGA. CDR3 coding DNA: TGTGCCAGCAGCTTAACGTACTCAGAGACCCAGTACTTC. Protein sequence: CASSLTYSETQYF.

This chain joins TRBV28 and TRBJ2-4; D unresolved. V was pared by 5 bases and J by 3 bases, with 5 bases between. The CDR3 length is 12 residues. Germline lookup yields CDR1 MDHEN and CDR2 SYDVKM. The DNA of the CDR3 is TGTGCCAGCAGTCGTAGCAAAAACATTCAGTACTTC. It is translated as CASSRSKNIQYF.